The clone carrying this T cell receptor beta chain was detected only once. This record belongs to a study of cytomegalovirus exposure and HLA in healthy donors. Study as a whole: There were 90 million to 140 million unique TCR beta sequences, drawn from about 180 million T cells, in an earlier analysis.

PCR involved 60 Vbeta and 13 Jbeta primers. TCRdb's copy holds only in-frame clones and misses some; the assay was immunoSEQ multiplex PCR. In the table there are about 140,000 clones, approximately 84% of which are singletons. Looked up from germline, CDR1 is SGHTA and CDR2 is FQGNSA. Trimming stripped 5 bases from V and 2 bases from J, with 19 bases between. This CDR3 spans 16 amino acids. The V and J genes are TRBV7-2 and TRBJ2-7, with D uncertain. The sequence was obtained from a man aged 25-40 years in good health and CMV-seropositive. The sample taken for sequencing was PBMCs. The CDR3 DNA reads as TGTGCCAGCAGCCCCCCTGATACGAGGTCGGCCTACGAGCAGTACTTC. Residues: CASSPPDTRSAYEQYF.